The 2 T cell receptor beta chains below all came from one sample that was sequenced in a study of T cells in Graves' hyperthyroidism and ophthalmopathy. Regions amplified from RNA transcripts were the TCR beta CDR3 regions. The HTBI primer set was used in a first-round RT-PCR of the TCR CDR3. TCRdb re-analysed the multiplex PCR reads in MiXCR, keeping a single row per CDR3 protein. This sample has approximately 640,000 distinct CDR3 sequences, with 17% found just once. The sample consisted of blood. The receptors stem from a man between 50 and 59 years old with Graves' hyperthyroidism.

This clonotype was found many times. The J gene is TRBJ2-5, the V gene TRBV4-1; D might be TRBD1 or TRBD2, each matching 5 bases. The CDR3 sequence is 17 residues long. Germline-derived CDR1 and CDR2 are MGHRA and YSYEKL. V was shortened by 3 bases and J by 1 base, with 18 bases between the two germline ends. Here the CDR3 reads CASSHLARQRVQETQYF. DNA of the CDR3: TGCGCCAGCAGCCACCTCGCTAGACAGAGGGTCCAAGAGACCCAGTACTTC.

This clonotype was observed a few times. The chain joins TRBV6-1 to TRBJ1-5, with D hard to call. V gave up 6 bases and J gave up 2 bases, with 23 bases separating them. The germline V gene has CDR1 MNHNS and CDR2 SASEGT. This CDR3 is built from 18 residues. CDR3 amino acids: CASSENGPEPPGNQPQHF. The CDR3 DNA follows: TGTGCCAGCAGCGAAAATGGGCCGGAACCTCCTGGCAATCAGCCCCAGCATTTT.